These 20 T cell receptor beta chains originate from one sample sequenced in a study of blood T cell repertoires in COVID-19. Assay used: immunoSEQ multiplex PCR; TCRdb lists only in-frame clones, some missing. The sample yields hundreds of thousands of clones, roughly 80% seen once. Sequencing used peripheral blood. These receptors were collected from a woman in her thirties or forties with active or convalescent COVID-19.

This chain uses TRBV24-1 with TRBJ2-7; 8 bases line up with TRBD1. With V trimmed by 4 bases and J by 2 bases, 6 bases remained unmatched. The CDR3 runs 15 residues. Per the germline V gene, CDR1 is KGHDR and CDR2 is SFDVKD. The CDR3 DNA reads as TGTGCCACCAGTGACCCCGGACAGGGAACCTACGAGCAGTACTTC. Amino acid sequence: CATSDPGQGTYEQYF.

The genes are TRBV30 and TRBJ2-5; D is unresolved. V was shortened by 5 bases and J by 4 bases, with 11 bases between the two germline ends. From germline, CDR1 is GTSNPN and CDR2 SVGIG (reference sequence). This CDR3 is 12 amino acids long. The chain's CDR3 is CAWATSGETQYF. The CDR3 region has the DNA TGTGCCTGGGCTACATCGGGAGAGACCCAGTACTTC. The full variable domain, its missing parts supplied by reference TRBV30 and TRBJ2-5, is SQTIHQWPATLVQPVGSPLSLECTVEGTSNPNLYWYRQAAGRGLQLLFYSVGIGQISSEVPQNLSASRPQDRQFILSSKKLLLSDSGFYLCAWATSGETQYFGPGTRLLVL.

The chain's CDR3 is CASRTGTGLGNSPLHF. The CDR3 nucleotides are TGTGCCAGCAGAACCGGGACAGGGCTCGGCAATTCACCCCTCCACTTT. The V and J genes are TRBV5-6 and TRBJ1-6; 9 bases align to TRBD1. Germline values: CDR1 SGHDT, CDR2 YYEEEE. Trimming at V came to 5 bases and at J to 7 bases, leaving 10 bases not matched to a gene. This CDR3 is 16 amino acids long. Looking up the rest from reference TRBV5-6 and TRBJ1-6 gives the full variable domain: DAGVTQSPTHLIKTRGQQVTLRCSPKSGHDTVSWYQQALGQGPQFIFQYYEEEERQRGNFPDRFSGHQFPNYSSELNVNALLLGDSALYLCASRTGTGLGNSPLHFGNGTRLTVT.

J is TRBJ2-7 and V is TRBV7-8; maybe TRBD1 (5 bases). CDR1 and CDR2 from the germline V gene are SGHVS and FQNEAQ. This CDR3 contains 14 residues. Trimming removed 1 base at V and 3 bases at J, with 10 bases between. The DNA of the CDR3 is TGTGCCAGCAGCTTAGGGGGCCTTTTCTACGAGCAGTACTTC. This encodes CASSLGGLFYEQYF. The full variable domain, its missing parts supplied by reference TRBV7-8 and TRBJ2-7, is GAGVSQSPRYKVAKRGQDVALRCDPISGHVSLFWYQQALGQGPEFLTYFQNEAQLDKSGLPSDRFFAERPEGSVSTLKIQRTQQEDSAVYLCASSLGGLFYEQYFGPGTRLTVT.

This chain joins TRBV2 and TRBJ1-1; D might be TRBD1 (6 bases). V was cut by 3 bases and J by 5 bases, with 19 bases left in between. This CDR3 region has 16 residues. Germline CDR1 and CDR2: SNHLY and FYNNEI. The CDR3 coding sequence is TGTGCCAGCAGTGATACCACAGGGACGGGGGGAACTGAAGCTTTCTTT. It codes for CASSDTTGTGGTEAFF.

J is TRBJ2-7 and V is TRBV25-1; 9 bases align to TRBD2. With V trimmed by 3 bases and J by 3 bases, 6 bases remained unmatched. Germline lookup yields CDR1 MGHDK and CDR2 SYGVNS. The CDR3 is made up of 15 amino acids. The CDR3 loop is CASSDPGTSRYEQYF. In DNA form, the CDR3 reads TGTGCCAGCAGTGACCCCGGGACTAGCCGCTACGAGCAGTACTTC.

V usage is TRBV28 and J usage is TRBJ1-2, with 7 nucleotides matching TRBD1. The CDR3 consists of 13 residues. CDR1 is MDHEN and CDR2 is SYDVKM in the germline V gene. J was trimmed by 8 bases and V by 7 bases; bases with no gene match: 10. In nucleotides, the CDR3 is TGTGCCAGCATCGGACAGGAGGTTCGCGGCTACACCTTC. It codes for CASIGQEVRGYTF.

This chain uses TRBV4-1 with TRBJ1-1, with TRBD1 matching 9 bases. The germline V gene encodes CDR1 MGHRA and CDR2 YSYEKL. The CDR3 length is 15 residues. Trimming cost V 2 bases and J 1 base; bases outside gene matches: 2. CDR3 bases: TGCGCCAGCAGCCAAACGGGACAGGGGAACACTGAAGCTTTCTTT. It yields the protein CASSQTGQGNTEAFF.

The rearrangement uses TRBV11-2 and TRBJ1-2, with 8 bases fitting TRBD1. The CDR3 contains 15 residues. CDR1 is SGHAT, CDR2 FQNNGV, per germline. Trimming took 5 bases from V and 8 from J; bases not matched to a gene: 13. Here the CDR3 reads CASSLIQDRAKGYTF. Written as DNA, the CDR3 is TGTGCCAGCAGCCTAATCCAGGACAGGGCTAAGGGCTACACCTTC. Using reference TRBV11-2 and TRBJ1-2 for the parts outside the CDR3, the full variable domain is EAGVAQSPRYKIIEKRQSVAFWCNPISGHATLYWYQQILGQGPKLLIQFQNNGVVDDSQLPKDRFSAERLKGVDSTLKIQPAKLEDSAVYLCASSLIQDRAKGYTFGSGTRLTVV.

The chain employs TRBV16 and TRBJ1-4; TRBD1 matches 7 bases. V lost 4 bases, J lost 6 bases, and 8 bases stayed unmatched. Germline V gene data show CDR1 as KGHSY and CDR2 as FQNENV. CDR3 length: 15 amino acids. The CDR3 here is CASSPTGKGHEKLFF. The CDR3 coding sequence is TGTGCCAGCAGCCCGACAGGGAAGGGCCATGAAAAACTGTTTTTT.

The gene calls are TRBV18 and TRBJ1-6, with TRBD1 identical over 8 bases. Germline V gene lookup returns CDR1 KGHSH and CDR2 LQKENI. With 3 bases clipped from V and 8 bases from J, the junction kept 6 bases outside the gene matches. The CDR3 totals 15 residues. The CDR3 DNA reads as TGTGCCAGCTCACCCGGACAGGGCCCGTATTCACCCCTCCACTTT. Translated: CASSPGQGPYSPLHF.

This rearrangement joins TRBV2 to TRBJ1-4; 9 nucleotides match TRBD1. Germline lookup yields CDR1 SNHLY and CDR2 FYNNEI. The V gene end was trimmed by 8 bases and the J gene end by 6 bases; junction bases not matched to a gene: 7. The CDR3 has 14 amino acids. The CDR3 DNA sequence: TGTGCCAGCGCTGGGGGACAGGGCTATGAAAAACTGTTTTTT. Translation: CASAGGQGYEKLFF.

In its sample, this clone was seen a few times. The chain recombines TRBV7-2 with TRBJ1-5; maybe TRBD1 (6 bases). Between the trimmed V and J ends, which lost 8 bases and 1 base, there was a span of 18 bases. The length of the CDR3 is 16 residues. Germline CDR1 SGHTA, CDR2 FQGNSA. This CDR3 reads CASGKVGGRSNQPQHF. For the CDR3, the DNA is TGTGCCAGCGGGAAAGTCGGGGGGCGAAGCAATCAGCCCCAGCATTTT.

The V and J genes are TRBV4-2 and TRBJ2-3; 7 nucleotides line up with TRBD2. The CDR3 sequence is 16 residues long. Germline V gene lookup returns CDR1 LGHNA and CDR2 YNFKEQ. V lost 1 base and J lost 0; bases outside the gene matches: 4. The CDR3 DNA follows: TGTGCCAGCAGCCAAGTCCTAGCGGCTAGCACAGATACGCAGTATTTT. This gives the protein CASSQVLAASTDTQYF.

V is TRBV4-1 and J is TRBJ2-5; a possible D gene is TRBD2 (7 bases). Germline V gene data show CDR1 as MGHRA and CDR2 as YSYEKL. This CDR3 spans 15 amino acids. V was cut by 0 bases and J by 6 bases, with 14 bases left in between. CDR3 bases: TGCGCCAGCAGCCAAGATTGGGGGGGCGCAAAGACCCAGTACTTC. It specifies CASSQDWGGAKTQYF.

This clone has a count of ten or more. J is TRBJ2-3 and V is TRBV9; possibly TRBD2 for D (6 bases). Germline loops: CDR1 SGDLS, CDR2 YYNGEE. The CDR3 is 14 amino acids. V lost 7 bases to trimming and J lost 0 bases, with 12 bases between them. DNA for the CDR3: TGTGCCAGCGGCCGGGGACTGAGCACAGATACGCAGTATTTT. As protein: CASGRGLSTDTQYF. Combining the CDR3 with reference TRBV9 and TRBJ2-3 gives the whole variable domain DSGVTQTPKHLITATGQRVTLRCSPRSGDLSVYWYQQSLDQGLQFLIQYYNGEERAKGNILERFSAQQFPDLHSELNLSSLELGDSALYFCASGRGLSTDTQYFGPGTRLTVL.

The CDR3 reads CASSLTGQGIVGYTF. The DNA of the CDR3 is TGTGCCAGCAGCTTAACCGGACAGGGAATAGTTGGCTACACCTTC. The V call is TRBV7-9, the J call TRBJ1-2; 8 nucleotides match TRBD1. CDR3 length: 15 residues. V gave up 2 bases and J gave up 7 bases; unmatched junction bases: 9. Germline-derived CDR1 and CDR2 are SEHNR and FQNEAQ (reference sequence).

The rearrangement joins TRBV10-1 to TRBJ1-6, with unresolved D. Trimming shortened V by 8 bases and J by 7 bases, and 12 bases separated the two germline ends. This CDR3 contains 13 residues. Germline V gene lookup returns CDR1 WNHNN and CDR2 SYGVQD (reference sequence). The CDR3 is CASQILPNSPLHF. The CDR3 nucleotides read TGCGCCAGCCAGATTCTCCCGAATTCACCCCTCCACTTT.

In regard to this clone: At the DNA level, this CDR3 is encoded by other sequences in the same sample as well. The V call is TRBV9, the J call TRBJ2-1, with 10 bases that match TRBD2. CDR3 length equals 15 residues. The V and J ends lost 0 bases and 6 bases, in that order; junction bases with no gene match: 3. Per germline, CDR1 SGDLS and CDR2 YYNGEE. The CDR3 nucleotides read TGTGCCAGCAGCGTAGTAGCGGGGGGTGGCAATGAGCAGTTCTTC. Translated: CASSVVAGGGNEQFF.

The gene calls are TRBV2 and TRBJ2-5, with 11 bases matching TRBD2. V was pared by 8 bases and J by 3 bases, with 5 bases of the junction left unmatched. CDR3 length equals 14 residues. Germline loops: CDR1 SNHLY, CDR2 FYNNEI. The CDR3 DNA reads TGTGCCAGCTGCCCTAGCGGGGGGAAAGAGACCCAGTACTTC. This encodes CASCPSGGKETQYF.